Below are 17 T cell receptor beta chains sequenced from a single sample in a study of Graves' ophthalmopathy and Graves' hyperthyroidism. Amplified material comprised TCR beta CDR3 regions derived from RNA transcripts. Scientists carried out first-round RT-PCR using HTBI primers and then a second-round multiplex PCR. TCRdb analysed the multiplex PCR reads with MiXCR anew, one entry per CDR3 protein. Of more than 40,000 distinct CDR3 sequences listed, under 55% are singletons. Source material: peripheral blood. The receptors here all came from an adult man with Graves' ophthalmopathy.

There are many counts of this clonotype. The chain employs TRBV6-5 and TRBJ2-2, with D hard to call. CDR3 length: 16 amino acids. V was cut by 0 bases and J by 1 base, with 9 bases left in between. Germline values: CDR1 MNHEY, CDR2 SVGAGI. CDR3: CASSYSLLGNTGELFF. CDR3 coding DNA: TGTGCCAGCAGTTACTCCCTTCTGGGGAACACCGGGGAGCTGTTTTTT.

The CDR3 reads CSASIGDQREQHF. In DNA form, the CDR3 reads TGCAGTGCTAGTATAGGGGACCAAAGGGAGCAGCATTTT. The chain links TRBV20-1 to TRBJ1-5, with a possible D match to TRBD1 (5 bases). CDR3 size: 13 residues. CDR1 and CDR2 from the germline V gene are DFQATT and SNEGSKA (reference sequence). The V gene lost 3 bases and the J gene lost 13 bases, with 19 bases spanning the gap.

CDR3 loop: CASSQKAHYNEQFF. The CDR3 bases are TGTGCCAGCAGTCAGAAGGCCCACTATAATGAGCAGTTCTTC. The rearrangement joins TRBV7-9 to TRBJ2-1, with D uncertain. The germline CDR1 and CDR2 sequences are SEHNR and FQNEAQ (reference sequence). V was clipped by 6 bases and J by 7 bases, with 16 bases between them. CDR3 size: 14 residues.

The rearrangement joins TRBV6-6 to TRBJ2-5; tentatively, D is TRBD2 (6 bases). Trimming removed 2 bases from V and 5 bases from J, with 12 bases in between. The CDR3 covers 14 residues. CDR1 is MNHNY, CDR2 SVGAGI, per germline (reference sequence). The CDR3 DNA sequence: TGTGCCAGCAGTTACCGGGGGAATTTGGAGACCCAGTACTTC. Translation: CASSYRGNLETQYF.

CDR3 amino acids: CASNEQNTEAFF. The CDR3 bases are TGTGCCAGTAACGAGCAGAACACTGAAGCTTTCTTT. The J gene is TRBJ1-1, the V gene TRBV19; the D is unclear. Trimming stripped 7 bases from V and 1 base from J, with 7 bases between. CDR3 length: 12 amino acids. Germline V gives CDR1 LNHDA, CDR2 SQIVND (reference sequence).

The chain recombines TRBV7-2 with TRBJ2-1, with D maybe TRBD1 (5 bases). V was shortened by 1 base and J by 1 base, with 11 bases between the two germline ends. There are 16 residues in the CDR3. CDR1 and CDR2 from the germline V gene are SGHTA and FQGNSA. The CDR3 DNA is TGTGCCAGCAGCTTAGGGGCAGGGTGGTCCTACAATGAGCAGTTCTTC. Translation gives CASSLGAGWSYNEQFF.

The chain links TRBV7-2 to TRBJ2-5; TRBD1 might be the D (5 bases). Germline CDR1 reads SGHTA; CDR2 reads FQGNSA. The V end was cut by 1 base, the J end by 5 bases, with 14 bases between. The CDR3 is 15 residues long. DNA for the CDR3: TGTGCCAGCAGCTTAGAGGGGTTTGGCTTGGAGACCCAGTACTTC. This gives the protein CASSLEGFGLETQYF.

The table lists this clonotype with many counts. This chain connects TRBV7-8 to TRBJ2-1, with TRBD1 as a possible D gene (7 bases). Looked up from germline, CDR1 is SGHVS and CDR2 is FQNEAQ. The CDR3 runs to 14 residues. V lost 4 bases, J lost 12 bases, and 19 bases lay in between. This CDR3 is CASSSAQGGRGQFF. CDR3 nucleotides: TGTGCCAGCAGCTCGGCCCAGGGGGGTAGGGGGCAGTTCTTC.

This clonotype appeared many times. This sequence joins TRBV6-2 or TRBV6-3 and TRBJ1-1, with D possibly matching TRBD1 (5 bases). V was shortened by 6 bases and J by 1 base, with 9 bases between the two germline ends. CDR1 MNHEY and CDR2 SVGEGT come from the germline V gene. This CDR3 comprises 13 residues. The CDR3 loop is CASRSRGNTEAFF. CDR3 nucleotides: TGTGCCAGCAGGTCGAGGGGGAACACTGAAGCTTTCTTT.

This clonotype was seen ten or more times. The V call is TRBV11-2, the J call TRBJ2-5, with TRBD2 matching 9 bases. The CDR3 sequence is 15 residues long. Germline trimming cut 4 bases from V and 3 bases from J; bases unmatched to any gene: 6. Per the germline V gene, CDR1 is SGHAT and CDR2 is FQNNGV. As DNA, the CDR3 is TGTGCCAGCAGCTGGGCTAGCGGGGAAAAAGAGACCCAGTACTTC. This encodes CASSWASGEKETQYF.

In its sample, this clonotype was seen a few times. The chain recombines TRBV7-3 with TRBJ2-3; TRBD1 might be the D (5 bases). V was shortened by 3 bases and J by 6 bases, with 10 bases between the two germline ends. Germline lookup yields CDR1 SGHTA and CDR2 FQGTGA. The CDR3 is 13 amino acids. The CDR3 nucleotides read TGTGCCAGCAGCTTCCAGGGAAGGGATACGCAGTATTTT. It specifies CASSFQGRDTQYF.

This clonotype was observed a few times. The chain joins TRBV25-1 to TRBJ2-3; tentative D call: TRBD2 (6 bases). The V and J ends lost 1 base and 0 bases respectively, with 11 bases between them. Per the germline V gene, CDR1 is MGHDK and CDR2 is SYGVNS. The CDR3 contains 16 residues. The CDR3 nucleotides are TGTGCCAGCAGTGAATTGGGGCGGGGAAGCACAGATACGCAGTATTTT. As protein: CASSELGRGSTDTQYF. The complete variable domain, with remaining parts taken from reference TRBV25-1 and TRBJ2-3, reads EADIYQTPRYLVIGTGKKITLECSQTMGHDKMYWYQQDPGMELHLIHYSYGVNSTEKGDLSSESTVSRIRTEHFPLTLESARPSHTSQYLCASSELGRGSTDTQYFGPGTRLTVL.

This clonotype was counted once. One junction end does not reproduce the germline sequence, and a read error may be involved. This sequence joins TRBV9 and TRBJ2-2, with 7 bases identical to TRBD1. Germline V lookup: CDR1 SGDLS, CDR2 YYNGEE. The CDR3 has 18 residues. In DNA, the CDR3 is TGTACCAGCAGCGGATTCTCGACAGGGCCTGGAAACACCGGGGAGCTGTTTTTT. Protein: CTSSGFSTGPGNTGELFF.

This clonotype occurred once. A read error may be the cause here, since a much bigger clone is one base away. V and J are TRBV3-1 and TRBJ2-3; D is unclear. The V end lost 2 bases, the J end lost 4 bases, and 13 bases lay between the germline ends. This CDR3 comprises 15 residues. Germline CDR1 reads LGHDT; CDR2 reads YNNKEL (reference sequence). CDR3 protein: CASSQFDRSADTQYF. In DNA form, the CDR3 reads TGTGCCAGCAGCCAATTTGACCGAAGCGCAGATACGCAGTATTTT.

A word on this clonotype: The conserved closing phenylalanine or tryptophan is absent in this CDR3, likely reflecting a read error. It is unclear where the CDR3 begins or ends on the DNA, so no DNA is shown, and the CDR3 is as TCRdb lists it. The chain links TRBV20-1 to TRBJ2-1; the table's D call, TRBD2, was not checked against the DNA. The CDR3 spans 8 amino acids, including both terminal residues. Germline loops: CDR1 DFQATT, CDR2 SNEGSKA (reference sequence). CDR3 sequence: CSAHGLAG.

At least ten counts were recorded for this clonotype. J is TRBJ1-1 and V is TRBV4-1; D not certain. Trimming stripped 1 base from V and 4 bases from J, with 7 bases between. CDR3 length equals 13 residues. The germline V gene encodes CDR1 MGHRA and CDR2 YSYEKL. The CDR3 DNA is TGCGCCAGCAGCCAAGGTTACACCACTGAAGCTTTCTTT. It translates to CASSQGYTTEAFF.

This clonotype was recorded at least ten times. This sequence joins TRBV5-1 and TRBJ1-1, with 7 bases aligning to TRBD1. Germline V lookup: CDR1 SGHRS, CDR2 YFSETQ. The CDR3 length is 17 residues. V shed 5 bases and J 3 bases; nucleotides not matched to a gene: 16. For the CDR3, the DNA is TGCGCCAGCAGACCGGACAGGCCGAATCCGTCCCACACTGAAGCTTTCTTT. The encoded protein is CASRPDRPNPSHTEAFF.